This passage covers 8 T cell receptor beta chains from one sample sequenced in a study of T-cell reconstitution after alpha-beta-depleted transplantation in children. Library preparation (for TCRbeta) was performed with unique molecular identifiers. TCRdb re-called the PCR reads with MiXCR, one entry per CDR3 protein. Here the sample spans fewer than 350,000 distinct CDR3 sequences, over 9.5% being singletons. This specimen consisted of PBMCs, obtained before TCRalphabeta/CD19-depleted stem cell transplant. The receptors originated from a boy under three years old with acute myeloid leukemia, due to receive a stem cell transplant.

The sample holds many counts of this clonotype. The chain recombines TRBV2 with TRBJ2-2; 12 bases are a match to TRBD2. The junction had 5 bases not matched to a gene; V was cut back by 5 bases and J by 7 bases. From germline, CDR1 is SNHLY and CDR2 FYNNEI. There are 15 residues in the CDR3. The CDR3 bases are TGTGCCAGCAGTCCTAGCGGGGGGGGGATCGGGGAGCTGTTTTTT. It translates to CASSPSGGGIGELFF.

This clonotype was seen ten or more times. J is TRBJ2-3 and V is TRBV13; 16 nucleotides match TRBD2. This CDR3 contains 17 residues. V lost 4 bases to trimming and J lost 6 bases; unmatched junction nucleotides: 7. Per the germline V gene, CDR1 is PRHDT and CDR2 is FYEKMQ (reference sequence). The CDR3 protein is CASSSGTSGRASDTQYF. The CDR3 DNA reads as TGTGCCAGCAGCTCCGGGACTAGCGGGAGGGCGAGTGATACGCAGTATTTT. Variable domain in full (rest from reference TRBV13 and TRBJ2-3): AAGVIQSPRHLIKEKRETATLKCYPIPRHDTVYWYQQGPGQDPQFLISFYEKMQSDKGSIPDRFSAQQFSDYHSELNMSSLELGDSALYFCASSSGTSGRASDTQYFGPGTRLTVL.

This clonotype was recorded at least ten times. The CDR3 spells CASSLEPGQGLANYGYTF. The CDR3 DNA follows: TGCGCCAGCAGCTTGGAACCGGGACAGGGTCTCGCTAACTATGGCTACACCTTC. The J gene is TRBJ1-2, the V gene TRBV5-1; 9 bases agree with TRBD1. The CDR3 is 18 amino acids. Trimming took 0 bases from V and 0 from J; bases not matched to a gene: 9. From germline, CDR1 is SGHRS and CDR2 YFSETQ.

This clonotype was observed many times. V gene TRBV11-2 combines with J gene TRBJ1-1, with D possibly being TRBD1 (5 bases). Trimming stripped 3 bases from V and 6 bases from J, with 11 bases between. The CDR3 runs 13 residues. Germline CDR1 reads SGHAT; CDR2 reads FQNNGV. CDR3 nucleotide sequence: TGTGCCAGCAGCTTGACAGATAAAGCTGAAGCTTTCTTT. It translates to CASSLTDKAEAFF.

This clonotype was detected many times. V and J are TRBV28 and TRBJ2-1, with D unclear. Deletions cut 6 bases from V and 4 bases from J, with 13 bases between. The CDR3 is 14 residues long. The germline V gene has CDR1 MDHEN and CDR2 SYDVKM. The CDR3 loop reads CASSHLASYNEQFF. DNA for the CDR3: TGTGCCAGCAGCCACCTTGCTTCTTACAATGAGCAGTTCTTC.

The J gene is TRBJ2-1, the V gene TRBV6-2 or TRBV6-3; perhaps TRBD1 as D (6 bases). This CDR3 is built from 17 residues. The germline V gene has CDR1 MNHEY and CDR2 SVGEGT. Between the trimmed V and J ends, which lost 7 bases and 0 bases, there was a span of 19 bases. The DNA for the CDR3 is TGTGCCAGCAAAAAATCGGTCCGGGACATCTCCTACAATGAGCAGTTCTTC. It codes for CASKKSVRDISYNEQFF.

This clonotype appeared many times. The CDR3 DNA follows: TGTGCCTGGGGGGACAGGGTCTACGAGCAGTACTTC. Its translation: CAWGDRVYEQYF. The chain uses TRBV30 and TRBJ2-7, with 9 positions matching TRBD1. CDR3 length: 12 amino acids. Germline V CDR1 and CDR2: GTSNPN, SVGIG (reference sequence). Trimming removed 5 bases from V and 3 bases from J; junction bases left unmatched: 2. The whole variable domain, filled in from reference TRBV30 and TRBJ2-7, reads SQTIHQWPATLVQPVGSPLSLECTVEGTSNPNLYWYRQAAGRGLQLLFYSVGIGQISSEVPQNLSASRPQDRQFILSSKKLLLSDSGFYLCAWGDRVYEQYFGPGTRLTVT.

This clonotype was seen many times. DNA of the CDR3: TGTGCCAGCAGCTCGCAGACACTAGCTATCCCCTACGAGCAGTACTTC. Amino acid sequence: CASSSQTLAIPYEQYF. The genes are TRBV7-2 and TRBJ2-7; a weak D match, TRBD2 (6 bases). CDR1 and CDR2 from the germline V gene are SGHTA and FQGNSA. Trimming left V 4 bases short and J 2 bases short, with 18 bases between. The CDR3 consists of 16 residues.